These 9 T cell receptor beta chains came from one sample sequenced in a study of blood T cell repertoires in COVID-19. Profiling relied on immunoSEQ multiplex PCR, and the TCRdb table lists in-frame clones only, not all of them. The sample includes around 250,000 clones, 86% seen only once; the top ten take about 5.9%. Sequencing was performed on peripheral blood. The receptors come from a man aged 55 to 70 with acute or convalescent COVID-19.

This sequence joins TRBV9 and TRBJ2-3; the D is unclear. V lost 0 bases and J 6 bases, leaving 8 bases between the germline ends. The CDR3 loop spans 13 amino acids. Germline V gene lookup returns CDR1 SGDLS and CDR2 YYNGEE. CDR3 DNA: TGTGCCAGCAGCGTAGTTCTTGAGGATACGCAGTATTTT. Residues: CASSVVLEDTQYF. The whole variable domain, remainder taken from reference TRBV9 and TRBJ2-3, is DSGVTQTPKHLITATGQRVTLRCSPRSGDLSVYWYQQSLDQGLQFLIQYYNGEERAKGNILERFSAQQFPDLHSELNLSSLELGDSALYFCASSVVLEDTQYFGPGTRLTVL.

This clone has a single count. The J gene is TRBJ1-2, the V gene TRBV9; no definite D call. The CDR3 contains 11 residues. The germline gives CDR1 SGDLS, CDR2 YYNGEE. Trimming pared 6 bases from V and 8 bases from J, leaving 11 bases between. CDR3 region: CASTKIVGYTF. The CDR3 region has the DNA TGTGCCAGCACCAAAATAGTAGGCTACACCTTC.

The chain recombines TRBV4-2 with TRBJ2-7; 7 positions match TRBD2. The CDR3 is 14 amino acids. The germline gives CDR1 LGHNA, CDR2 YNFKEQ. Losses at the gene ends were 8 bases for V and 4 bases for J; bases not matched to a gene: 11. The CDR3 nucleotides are TGTGCCAGCTCAGTAGACGCGGGAGTATACGAGCAGTACTTC. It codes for CASSVDAGVYEQYF.

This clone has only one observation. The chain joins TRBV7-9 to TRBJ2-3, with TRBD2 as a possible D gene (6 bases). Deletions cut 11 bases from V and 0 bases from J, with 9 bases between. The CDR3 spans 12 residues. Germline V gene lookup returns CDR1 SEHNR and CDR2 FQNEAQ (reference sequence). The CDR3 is CAGGGSTDTQYF. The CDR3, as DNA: TGTGCCGGCGGAGGGAGCACAGATACGCAGTATTTT. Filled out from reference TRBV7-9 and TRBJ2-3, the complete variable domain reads DTGVSQNPRHKITKRGQNVTFRCDPISEHNRLYWYRQTLGQGPEFLTYFQNEAQLEKSRLLSDRFSAERPKGSFSTLEIQRTEQGDSAMYLCAGGGSTDTQYFGPGTRLTVL.

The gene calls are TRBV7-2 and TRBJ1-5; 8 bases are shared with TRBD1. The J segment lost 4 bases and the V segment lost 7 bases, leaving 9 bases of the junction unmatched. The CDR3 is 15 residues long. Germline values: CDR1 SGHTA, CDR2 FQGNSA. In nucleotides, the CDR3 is TGTGCCAGCACCGGACAGGGCCTAGGGAATCAGCCCCAGCATTTT. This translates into CASTGQGLGNQPQHF.

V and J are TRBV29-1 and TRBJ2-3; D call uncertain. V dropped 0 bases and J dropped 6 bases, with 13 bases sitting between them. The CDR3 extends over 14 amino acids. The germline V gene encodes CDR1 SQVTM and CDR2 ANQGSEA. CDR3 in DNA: TGCAGCGTTGAAGAGGGCTTAGGCCCGGATACGCAGTATTTT. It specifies CSVEEGLGPDTQYF.

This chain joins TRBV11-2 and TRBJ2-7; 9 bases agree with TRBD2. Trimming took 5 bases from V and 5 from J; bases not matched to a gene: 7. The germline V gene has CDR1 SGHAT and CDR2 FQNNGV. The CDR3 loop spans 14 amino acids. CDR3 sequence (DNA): TGTGCCAGCAGCCCCCGGACTAGCGATAACGAGCAGTACTTC. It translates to CASSPRTSDNEQYF.

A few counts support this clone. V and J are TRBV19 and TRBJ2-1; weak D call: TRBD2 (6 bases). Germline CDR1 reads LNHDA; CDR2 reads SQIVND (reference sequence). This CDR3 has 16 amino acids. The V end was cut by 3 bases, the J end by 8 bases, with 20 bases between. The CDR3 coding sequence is TGTGCCAGTAGTATTTTCGGGGACGCGGGAAACGATGAGCAGTTCTTC. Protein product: CASSIFGDAGNDEQFF.

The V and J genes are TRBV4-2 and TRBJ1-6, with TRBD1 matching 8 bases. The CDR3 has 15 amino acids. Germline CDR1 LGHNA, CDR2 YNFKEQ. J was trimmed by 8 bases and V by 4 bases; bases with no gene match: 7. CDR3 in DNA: TGTGCCAGCAGCCCAGGGGGCTCGGTAGATTCACCCCTCCACTTT. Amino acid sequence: CASSPGGSVDSPLHF.